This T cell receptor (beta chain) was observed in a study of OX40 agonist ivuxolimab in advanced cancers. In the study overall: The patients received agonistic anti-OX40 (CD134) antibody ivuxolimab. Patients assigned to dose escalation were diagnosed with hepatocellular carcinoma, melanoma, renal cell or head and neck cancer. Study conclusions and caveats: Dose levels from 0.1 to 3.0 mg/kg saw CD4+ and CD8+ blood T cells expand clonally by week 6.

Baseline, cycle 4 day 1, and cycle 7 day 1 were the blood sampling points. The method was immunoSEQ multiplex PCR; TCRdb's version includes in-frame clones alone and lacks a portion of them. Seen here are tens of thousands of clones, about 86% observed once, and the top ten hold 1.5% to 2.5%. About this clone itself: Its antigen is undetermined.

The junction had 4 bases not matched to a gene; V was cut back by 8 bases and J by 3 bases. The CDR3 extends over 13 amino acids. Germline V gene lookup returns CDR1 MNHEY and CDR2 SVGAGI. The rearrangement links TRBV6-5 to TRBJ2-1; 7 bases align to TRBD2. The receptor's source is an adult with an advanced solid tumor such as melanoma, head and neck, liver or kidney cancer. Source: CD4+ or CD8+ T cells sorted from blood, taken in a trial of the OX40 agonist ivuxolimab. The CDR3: CASGGVSYNEQFF. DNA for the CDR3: TGTGCCAGCGGGGGGGTCAGCTACAATGAGCAGTTCTTC.